This T cell receptor (beta chain) comes out of a study of blood T cell repertoires in COVID-19. Study-level information: T cells, B-cell-depleted T cells, or PBMCs supplied cDNA or gDNA.

In the source study's methods: It was from reference gene primer amplification that nucleated cell counts were estimated. The repertoire was sequenced with immunoSEQ multiplex PCR; TCRdb's copy has only in-frame clones and lacks some. The V and J calls and the clone size are those of that table, but D and trimming were determined from the DNA. Of hundreds of thousands of clones in the sample, about 90% were seen once. This CDR3 contains 15 residues. CDR1 and CDR2 from the germline V gene are LNHDA and SQIVND (reference sequence). Trimming removed 6 bases from V and 5 bases from J, with 17 bases in between. Seattle participants joined during active infection and were tracked over time.

This rearrangement joins TRBV19 to TRBJ1-5; no clear D. The sequence came from a man younger than 30 with COVID-19, enrolled during active disease. The sequencing input was peripheral blood. CDR3 in DNA: TGTGCCAGTAGGACGGATCACGGGAGCGATCAGCCCCAGCATTTT. Its translation is CASRTDHGSDQPQHF.